The clone carrying this T cell receptor (beta chain) was seen only a few times. RNA, at roughly 0.45 to 1 ug, was reverse transcribed with random hexamers. TCRdb used MiXCR to reprocess the immunoSEQ multiplex PCR reads, holding one entry per CDR3 protein. The sample includes approximately 200,000 distinct CDR3 sequences, 90% to 95% of them seen just once. This entry comes from a study of CD8 T cells in Susac syndrome. Negative isolation yielded the CD8+ and CD4+ T cells, while FACS enriched the TEMRA cells. The source material was CD8+ T cells from PBMCs. The TCR comes from a human donor with multiple sclerosis.

CDR3 sequence reads: CASSYSGAYEQYF. CDR3 coding DNA: TGTGCCAGCAGTTACTCTGGGGCCTACGAGCAGTACTTC. The rearrangement joins TRBV6-2 or TRBV6-3 to TRBJ2-7; no clear D. V lost 0 bases to trimming and J lost 2 bases, with 5 bases between them. Looked up from germline, CDR1 is MNHEY and CDR2 is SVGEGT. The CDR3 extends over 13 amino acids.